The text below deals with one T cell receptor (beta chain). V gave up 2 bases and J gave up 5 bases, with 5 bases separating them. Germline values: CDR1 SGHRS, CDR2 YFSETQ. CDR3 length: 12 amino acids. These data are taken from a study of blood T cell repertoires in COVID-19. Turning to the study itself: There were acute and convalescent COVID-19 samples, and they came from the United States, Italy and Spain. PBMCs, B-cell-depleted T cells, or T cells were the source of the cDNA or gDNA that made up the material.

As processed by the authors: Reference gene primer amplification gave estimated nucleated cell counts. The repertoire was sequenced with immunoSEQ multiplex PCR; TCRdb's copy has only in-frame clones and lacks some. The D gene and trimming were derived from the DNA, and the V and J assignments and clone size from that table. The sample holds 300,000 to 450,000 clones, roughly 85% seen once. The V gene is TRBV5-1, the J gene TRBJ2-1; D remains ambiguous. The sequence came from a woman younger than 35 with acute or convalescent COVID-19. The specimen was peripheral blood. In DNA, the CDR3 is TGCGCCAGCAGCTTTCTTGACAATGAGCAGTTCTTC. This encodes CASSFLDNEQFF.